This passage covers 3 T cell receptor beta chains from one sample sequenced in a study of metastatic and nonmetastatic thyroid tumors. TCRdb re-called clones from the PCR reads using MiXCR. The sample lists tens of thousands of clones, approximately 24% occurring once. Thyroid surgery was performed in patients who had received no treatment beforehand. Sequenced sample: blood. Every receptor here comes from a female donor with papillary thyroid cancer or a benign thyroid nodule (not recorded which). Some clones in this sample may be carry-over from other donors' samples.

This clone showed up many times. The chain employs TRBV6-4 and TRBJ2-2, with D unclear. V gave up 6 bases and J gave up 3 bases, with 11 bases separating them. This CDR3 comprises 14 residues. The germline V gene encodes CDR1 MRHNA and CDR2 SNTAGT. CDR3 sequence: CASRVSGYTGELFF. CDR3 sequence (DNA): TGTGCCAGCAGGGTCTCCGGGTACACCGGGGAGCTGTTTTTT.

As to this clone: The junction and the germline gene differ at one end; a read error may be behind it. This chain uses TRBV15 with TRBJ1-1; 9 nucleotides line up with TRBD1. Germline V gene sequence: CDR1 LNHNV, CDR2 YYDKDF (reference sequence). The CDR3 totals 15 residues. In DNA, the CDR3 is TGTTCCACCAGCGGTAGGGACAGGGTGAACACTGAAGCTTTCTTT. This encodes CSTSGRDRVNTEAFF.

This clone was recorded a few times. The J gene is TRBJ2-5, the V gene TRBV28; the D is unclear. Trimming shortened V by 5 bases and J by 4 bases, and 14 bases separated the two germline ends. Germline V gene lookup returns CDR1 MDHEN and CDR2 SYDVKM. The CDR3 extends over 14 amino acids. The CDR3 region has the DNA TGTGCCAGCAGTCCGCCCTCGGGCGTAGAGACCCAGTACTTC. This sequence encodes CASSPPSGVETQYF.